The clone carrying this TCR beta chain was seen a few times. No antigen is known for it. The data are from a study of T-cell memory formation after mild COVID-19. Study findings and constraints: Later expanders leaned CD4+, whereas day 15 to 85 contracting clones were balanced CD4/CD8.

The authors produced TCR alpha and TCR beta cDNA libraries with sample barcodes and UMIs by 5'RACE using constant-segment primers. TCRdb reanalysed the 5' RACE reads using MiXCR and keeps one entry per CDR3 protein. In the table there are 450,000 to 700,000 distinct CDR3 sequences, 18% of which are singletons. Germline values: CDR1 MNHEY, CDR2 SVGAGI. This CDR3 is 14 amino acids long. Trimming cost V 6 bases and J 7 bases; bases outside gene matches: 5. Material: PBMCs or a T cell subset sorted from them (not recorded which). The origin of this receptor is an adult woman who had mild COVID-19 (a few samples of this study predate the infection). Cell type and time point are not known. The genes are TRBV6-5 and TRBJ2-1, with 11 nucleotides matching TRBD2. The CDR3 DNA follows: TGTGCCAGCAGCGTACTAGCGGGGGAAAATGAGCAGTTCTTC. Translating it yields CASSVLAGENEQFF.